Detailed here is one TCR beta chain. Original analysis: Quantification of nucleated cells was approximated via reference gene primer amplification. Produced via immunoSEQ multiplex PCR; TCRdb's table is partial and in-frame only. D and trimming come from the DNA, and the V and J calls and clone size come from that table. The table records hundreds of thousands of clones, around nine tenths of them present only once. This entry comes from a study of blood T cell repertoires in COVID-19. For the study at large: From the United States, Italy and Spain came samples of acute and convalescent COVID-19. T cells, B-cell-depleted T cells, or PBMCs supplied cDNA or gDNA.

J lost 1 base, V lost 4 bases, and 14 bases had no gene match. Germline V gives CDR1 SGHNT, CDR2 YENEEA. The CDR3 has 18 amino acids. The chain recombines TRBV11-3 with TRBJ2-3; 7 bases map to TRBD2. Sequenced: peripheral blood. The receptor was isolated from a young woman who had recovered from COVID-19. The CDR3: CASSSRTSGPGGTDTQYF. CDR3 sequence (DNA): TGTGCCAGCAGCTCTCGGACTAGTGGCCCCGGAGGCACAGATACGCAGTATTTT.